This TCR beta chain was retrieved from a study of blood T cell repertoires in COVID-19. The CDR3 runs to 12 residues. V gave up 7 bases and J gave up 2 bases, with 8 bases separating them. CDR1 LNHDA and CDR2 SQIVND come from the germline V gene (reference sequence). This clone appeared a single time. In the source study's methods: Amplification with reference gene primers provided the estimates of nucleated cell counts. The repertoire was sequenced with immunoSEQ multiplex PCR; TCRdb's copy has only in-frame clones and lacks some. V and J calls and clone size are copied from that table; D and trimming were computed from the DNA. The data contain roughly 7,900 clones, approximately 86% of them singletons.

The sample consisted of peripheral blood. This TCR came from a human donor with active COVID-19. The donor label of this sample is uncertain. The chain recombines TRBV19 with TRBJ1-2; D possibly corresponds to TRBD1 (6 bases). For the CDR3, the DNA is TGTGCCAGTACACAGGGCAACTATGGCTACACCTTC. This sequence encodes CASTQGNYGYTF.